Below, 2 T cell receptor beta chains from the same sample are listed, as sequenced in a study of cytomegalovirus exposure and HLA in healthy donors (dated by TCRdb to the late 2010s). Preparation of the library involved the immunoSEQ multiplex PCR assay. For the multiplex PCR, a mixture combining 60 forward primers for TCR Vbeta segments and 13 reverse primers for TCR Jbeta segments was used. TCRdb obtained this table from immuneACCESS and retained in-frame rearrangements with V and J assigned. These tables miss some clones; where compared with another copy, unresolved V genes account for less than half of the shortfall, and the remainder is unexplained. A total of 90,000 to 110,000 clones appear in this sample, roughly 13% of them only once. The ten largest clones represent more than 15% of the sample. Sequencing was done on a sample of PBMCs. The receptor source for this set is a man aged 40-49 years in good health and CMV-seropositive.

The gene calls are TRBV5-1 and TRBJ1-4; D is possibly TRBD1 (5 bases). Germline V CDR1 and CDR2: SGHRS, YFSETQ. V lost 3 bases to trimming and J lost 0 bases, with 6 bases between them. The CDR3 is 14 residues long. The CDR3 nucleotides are TGCGCCAGCAGCTCGGGGGCAACTAATGAAAAACTGTTTTTT. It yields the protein CASSSGATNEKLFF.

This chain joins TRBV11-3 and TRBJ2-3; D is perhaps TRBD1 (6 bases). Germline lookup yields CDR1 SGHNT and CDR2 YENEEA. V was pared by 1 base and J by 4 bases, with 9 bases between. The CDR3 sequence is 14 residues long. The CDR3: CASSLGGQADTQYF. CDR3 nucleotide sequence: TGTGCCAGCAGCTTAGGGGGGCAGGCAGATACGCAGTATTTT.